Described below is a single T cell receptor beta chain sequence and its context. The antigen remains unidentified. Collection occurred without any documented infections or immune events in donors. Germline V gene sequence: CDR1 SGHTA, CDR2 FQGNSA. Between the trimmed V and J ends, which lost 7 bases and 12 bases, there was a span of 25 bases. The CDR3 is 15 residues long. This specimen comes from a study of identifying expanded T cells in peripheral blood. Only in-frame clones appear in the TCRdb table, and some are missing; sequencing was by immunoSEQ multiplex PCR. Among approximately 130,000 clones listed, around 88% were seen once. Study-wide points: Differentially abundant clones: about 1.2 between replicates, 16.4 at around 15 days, over 18 at four.

The source of this sequence is a person between 18 and 70 years old in good health. The V call is TRBV7-2, the J call TRBJ2-1, with D possibly being TRBD2 (6 bases). The sequenced sample consisted of blood. CDR3 region: CASIISGGTRAGQFF. The CDR3 bases are TGTGCCAGCATAATTTCTGGGGGGACGCGGGCAGGGCAGTTCTTC.